These 29 T cell receptor beta chains came from one sample sequenced in a study of Ad26.COV2.S vaccination and SARS-CoV-2 variants. Regarding treatment: 15 to 20 received Ad26.COV2.S at low or high dose, single or two shots; several received placebo; per-sample allocation not given. The study sampled participants on day 63 after the first vaccine or placebo injection. The repertoire was sequenced with immunoSEQ multiplex PCR; TCRdb's copy has only in-frame clones and lacks some. In the table there are around 450,000 clones, 80% to 90% of which are singletons. This material consisted of peripheral blood, taken in a trial of Ad26.COV2.S vaccine versus placebo. These receptors were obtained from a person between 18 and 59 years old who received the Ad26.COV2.S COVID-19 vaccine or a placebo.

The rearrangement uses TRBV7-2 and TRBJ2-5; TRBD2 aligns across 9 bases. The CDR3 runs to 15 residues. CDR1 SGHTA and CDR2 FQGNSA come from the germline V gene. Losses at the gene ends were 1 base for V and 5 bases for J; bases not matched to a gene: 5. CDR3 residues: CASSLDSGRGETQYF. Written as DNA, the CDR3 is TGTGCCAGCAGCTTAGATAGCGGGAGAGGGGAGACCCAGTACTTC.

This sequence joins TRBV5-1 and TRBJ1-6; D not resolved. Germline V gene sequence: CDR1 SGHRS, CDR2 YFSETQ. Trimming took off 4 bases at V and 8 bases at J, with 10 bases between the two ends. The CDR3 spans 13 residues. As DNA, the CDR3 is TGCGCCAGCAGCGTAAGGTGGGATTCACCCCTCCACTTT. Residues: CASSVRWDSPLHF. The variable domain in full, completed from reference TRBV5-1 and TRBJ1-6, reads KAGVTQTPRYLIKTRGQQVTLSCSPISGHRSVSWYQQTPGQGLQFLFEYFSETQRNKGNFPGRFSGRQFSNSRSEMNVSTLELGDSALYLCASSVRWDSPLHFGNGTRLTVT.

The chain employs TRBV24-1 and TRBJ1-2; D might be TRBD1 (5 bases). Germline assignment: CDR1 KGHDR and CDR2 SFDVKD. V lost 1 base to trimming and J lost 2 bases, with 7 bases between them. The CDR3 has 14 amino acids. The CDR3 DNA follows: TGTGCCACCAGTGATTTATGGGGCAACTATGGCTACACCTTC. Its translation: CATSDLWGNYGYTF.

The V and J genes are TRBV4-1 and TRBJ1-3, with unresolved D. This CDR3 region has 15 residues. The ends were cut back, 0 bases at V and 0 bases at J, with 6 bases in the middle. From germline, CDR1 is MGHRA and CDR2 YSYEKL. The CDR3 DNA is TGCGCCAGCAGCCAAGATACCCTCTCTGGAAACACCATATATTTT. Its translation is CASSQDTLSGNTIYF.

The chain combines TRBV11-1 with TRBJ1-1, with 8 nucleotides matching TRBD1. Germline CDR1 is SGHAT and CDR2 is FQDESV (reference sequence). This CDR3 has 14 residues. The V and J ends lost 4 bases and 7 bases, in that order; junction bases with no gene match: 8. The CDR3 sequence: CASSSATTGGEAFF. DNA of the CDR3: TGTGCCAGCAGCTCCGCCACTACAGGGGGTGAAGCTTTCTTT.

The chain uses TRBV2 and TRBJ1-4; D gene uncertain. The CDR3 contains 13 residues. Germline V CDR1 and CDR2: SNHLY, FYNNEI. V lost 8 bases and J lost 5, with 12 bases in between. The CDR3 DNA reads as TGTGCCAGCGATCGGGGAGTAAATGAAAAACTGTTTTTT. Its protein product is CASDRGVNEKLFF.

This sequence joins TRBV7-9 and TRBJ2-7; 7 bases fit TRBD1. Looked up from germline, CDR1 is SEHNR and CDR2 is FQNEAQ (reference sequence). The junction had 8 bases not matched to a gene; V was cut back by 4 bases and J by 5 bases. The CDR3 has 14 residues. CDR3 nucleotides: TGTGCCAGCAGCTCTTACAGAACAGGGGACGAGCAGTACGTC. It translates to CASSSYRTGDEQYV.

The chain employs TRBV19 and TRBJ2-2; D gene ambiguous. V lost 4 bases to trimming and J lost 3 bases, with 12 bases between them. The CDR3 contains 15 residues. CDR1 is LNHDA, CDR2 SQIVND, per germline (reference sequence). In DNA form, the CDR3 reads TGTGCCAGTAGTACCTCCCTCATTTACACCGGGGAGCTGTTTTTT. Its protein product is CASSTSLIYTGELFF.

CDR3 nucleotide sequence: TGTGCCAGCAGCTCGATCTTTTTAGTTGGGACAGGGGTTACCGGAGAGACCCAGTACTTC. Protein: CASSSIFLVGTGVTGETQYF. This rearrangement joins TRBV11-3 to TRBJ2-5, with TRBD1 matching 10 bases. The trim removed 4 bases at V and 4 bases at J, leaving 21 bases unmatched. The CDR3 runs to 20 residues. Per the germline V gene, CDR1 is SGHNT and CDR2 is YENEEA.

This clone was seen just once. This chain connects TRBV7-2 to TRBJ1-1, with D unresolved. Looked up from germline, CDR1 is SGHTA and CDR2 is FQGNSA. Trimming took off 0 bases at V and 6 bases at J, with 8 bases between the two ends. This CDR3 comprises 13 residues. Here the CDR3 DNA reads TGTGCCAGCAGCTTAGCGCTTGGGGCTGAAGCTTTCTTT. Translated, it gives CASSLALGAEAFF.

V is TRBV5-6 and J is TRBJ2-3, with 9 bases aligning to TRBD2. Germline V gene sequence: CDR1 SGHDT, CDR2 YYEEEE. V was pared by 4 bases and J by 4 bases, with 4 bases of the junction left unmatched. The CDR3 is 14 residues long. The CDR3 bases are TGTGCCAGCAGCGGGACTAGCCACTCAGATACGCAGTATTTT. The encoded protein is CASSGTSHSDTQYF.

The gene calls are TRBV5-1 and TRBJ2-1; 8 nucleotides agree with TRBD2. V dropped 7 bases and J dropped 6; count of bases not matched to a gene: 9. Germline CDR1 and CDR2: SGHRS and YFSETQ. The CDR3 is 14 amino acids. The CDR3 bases are TGCGCCAGCCACGGGGGGGGCCCGTCCAATGAGCAGTTCTTC. As protein: CASHGGGPSNEQFF.

The chain links TRBV27 to TRBJ2-2, with unresolved D. This CDR3 contains 15 residues. Trimming pared 6 bases from V and 6 bases from J, leaving 17 bases between. CDR1 is MNHEY and CDR2 is SMNVEV in the germline V gene (reference sequence). CDR3 sequence: CASSYKGLVSGELFF. CDR3 sequence (DNA): TGTGCCAGCAGCTACAAAGGGTTAGTCTCCGGGGAGCTGTTTTTT.

This clone was seen a few times. Written as DNA, the CDR3 is TGTGCCAGCAGTGAGGTCGGACCGGGATACGAGCAGTACGTC. Encoded protein: CASSEVGPGYEQYV. J is TRBJ2-7 and V is TRBV2; possible D gene TRBD2, 5 bases. The CDR3 extends over 14 amino acids. Germline V gene data show CDR1 as SNHLY and CDR2 as FYNNEI. The germline V and J ends were trimmed by 3 bases and 4 bases, with 13 bases remaining between them.

CDR3 bases: TGTGCCAGCTCACCAGGGGCAGCAACTAATGAAAAACTGTTTTTT. Its translation: CASSPGAATNEKLFF. V gene TRBV18 combines with J gene TRBJ1-4; D perhaps matches TRBD1 (5 bases). The CDR3 runs to 15 residues. The germline gives CDR1 KGHSH, CDR2 LQKENI. V was pared by 2 bases and J by 0 bases, with 7 bases between.

This chain uses TRBV28 with TRBJ2-7; no clear D gene. Germline CDR1 and CDR2: MDHEN and SYDVKM. This CDR3 is built from 11 residues. V shed 10 bases and J shed 0 bases, with 7 bases lying between them. CDR3 amino acids: CATTSSYEQYF. The CDR3 DNA sequence: TGTGCCACGACAAGCTCCTACGAGCAGTACTTC.

The gene calls are TRBV7-8 and TRBJ2-1; maybe TRBD1 (5 bases). Germline V gene lookup returns CDR1 SGHVS and CDR2 FQNEAQ. The CDR3 contains 16 residues. Trimming took off 2 bases at V and 1 base at J, with 12 bases between the two ends. The CDR3 DNA sequence: TGTGCCAGCAGCTTATGGACACTTAGTTCCTACAATGAGCAGTTCTTC. It yields the protein CASSLWTLSSYNEQFF. The full variable domain, in which reference TRBV7-8 and TRBJ2-1 provide the parts outside the CDR3, is GAGVSQSPRYKVAKRGQDVALRCDPISGHVSLFWYQQALGQGPEFLTYFQNEAQLDKSGLPSDRFFAERPEGSVSTLKIQRTQQEDSAVYLCASSLWTLSSYNEQFFGPGTRLTVL.

In its sample, this clone was seen once. The same CDR3 can be traced to other DNA sequences in this sample. The rearrangement uses TRBV5-4 and TRBJ2-2; 7 bases fit TRBD1. This CDR3 comprises 16 residues. From germline, CDR1 is SGHNT and CDR2 YYREEE (reference sequence). With 3 bases clipped from V and 2 bases from J, the junction kept 7 bases outside the gene matches. CDR3 loop: CASSSTGTANTGELFF. The CDR3 DNA sequence: TGTGCCAGCAGCTCTACCGGGACAGCCAACACCGGGGAGCTGTTTTTT. Full variable domain (missing parts from reference TRBV5-4 and TRBJ2-2): ETGVTQSPTHLIKTRGQQVTLRCSSQSGHNTVSWYQQALGQGPQFIFQYYREEENGRGNFPPRFSGLQFPNYSSELNVNALELDDSALYLCASSSTGTANTGELFFGEGSRLTVL.

The chain employs TRBV7-9 and TRBJ2-7; D uncertain. The CDR3 has 14 residues. Germline values: CDR1 SEHNR, CDR2 FQNEAQ (reference sequence). Between the trimmed V and J ends, which lost 2 bases and 5 bases, there was a span of 13 bases. The CDR3: CASSLLGHSNEQYF. The CDR3 coding sequence is TGTGCCAGCAGCTTACTTGGTCATTCCAACGAGCAGTACTTC.

A few counts support this clone. CDR3 nucleotide sequence: TGCGCCAGCAGTGATCCTAGCGGGGGCCCCGTGGATACGCAGTATTTT. This encodes CASSDPSGGPVDTQYF. The chain joins TRBV10-1 to TRBJ2-3; 10 nucleotides agree with TRBD2. Germline CDR1 and CDR2: WNHNN and SYGVQD (reference sequence). This CDR3 region has 16 residues. J lost 6 bases, V lost 3 bases, and 9 bases had no gene match.

The J gene is TRBJ2-1, the V gene TRBV4-1; tentatively, D is TRBD2 (6 bases). CDR1 is MGHRA and CDR2 is YSYEKL in the germline V gene. The CDR3 totals 15 residues. The V and J ends lost 6 bases and 5 bases respectively, with 17 bases between them. CDR3 residues: CASRKIGTSNNEQFF. CDR3 DNA: TGCGCCAGCAGAAAAATCGGGACTTCCAACAATGAGCAGTTCTTC.

V is TRBV9 and J is TRBJ1-6, with unresolved D. Trimming removed 10 bases at V and 5 bases at J, with 13 bases between. Germline values: CDR1 SGDLS, CDR2 YYNGEE. This CDR3 comprises 13 residues. The CDR3 DNA reads as TGTGCCTCCTCCCGGGAGAATAATTCACCCCTCCACTTT. Protein product: CASSRENNSPLHF.

In DNA form, the CDR3 reads TGCGCCAGCAGCCAAGATCCCGAACGCCTCGGGTCGGACACTGAAGCTTTCTTT. This sequence encodes CASSQDPERLGSDTEAFF. The J gene is TRBJ1-1, the V gene TRBV4-3; D unresolved. The V gene lost 0 bases and the J gene lost 3 bases, with 20 bases spanning the gap. This CDR3 has 18 amino acids. From germline, CDR1 is LGHNA and CDR2 YSLEER.

The chain combines TRBV7-6 with TRBJ2-1; D may be TRBD1 or TRBD2 (5 bases each). Germline CDR1 SGHVS, CDR2 FNYEAQ. There are 17 residues in the CDR3. Trimming stripped 5 bases from V and 8 bases from J, with 25 bases between. The CDR3 region has the DNA TGTGCCAGCAGCCCCCTAGAGGGGCAGGGTAGCATCGATGAGCAGTTCTTC. It translates to CASSPLEGQGSIDEQFF.

J is TRBJ1-1 and V is TRBV6-5; D not certain. This CDR3 is built from 13 residues. Germline V CDR1 and CDR2: MNHEY, SVGAGI. With 8 bases removed from V and 9 bases from J, the gap between germline ends came to 19 bases. The CDR3 DNA is TGTGCCAGCCTAGACGGGCCGATCTCAAAAGCTTTCTTT. Encoded protein: CASLDGPISKAFF.

This clone showed up just once. The chain joins TRBV10-3 to TRBJ1-1; D ambiguous. Germline CDR1 and CDR2: ENHRY and SYGVKD. The CDR3 loop spans 14 amino acids. Trimming left V 2 bases short and J 1 base short, with 8 bases between. This CDR3 reads CAISEDRGNTEAFF. The CDR3 DNA is TGTGCCATCAGTGAGGACCGGGGGAACACTGAAGCTTTCTTT.

The table lists this clone with a few counts. V and J are TRBV24-1 and TRBJ1-5; tentatively, D is TRBD1 (5 bases). Deletions cut 9 bases from V and 2 bases from J, with 10 bases between. Germline V gene sequence: CDR1 KGHDR, CDR2 SFDVKD. CDR3 length: 13 residues. CDR3 loop: CATGAEGNQPQHF. Written as DNA, the CDR3 is TGTGCCACCGGGGCAGAGGGCAATCAGCCCCAGCATTTT.

The V call is TRBV7-2, the J call TRBJ2-1, with 9 bases aligning to TRBD2. The V and J ends lost 5 bases and 1 base, in that order; junction bases with no gene match: 3. CDR3 length equals 15 residues. The germline CDR1 and CDR2 sequences are SGHTA and FQGNSA. CDR3 bases: TGTGCCAGCAGCGGCGGGGGGGTTTCCTACAATGAGCAGTTCTTC. Protein sequence: CASSGGGVSYNEQFF.

The chain is built from TRBV18 and TRBJ2-1, with unresolved D. Trimming took off 6 bases at V and 0 bases at J, with 12 bases between the two ends. Germline CDR1 KGHSH, CDR2 LQKENI. This CDR3 comprises 15 residues. This chain's CDR3 is CASSPPRSSYNEQFF. In DNA form, the CDR3 reads TGTGCCAGCTCCCCCCCCCGGAGCTCCTACAATGAGCAGTTCTTC.